These 2 T cell receptor beta chains originate from one sample sequenced in a study of cytomegalovirus exposure and HLA in healthy donors. Measured with immunoSEQ multiplex PCR; TCRdb has only the in-frame clones, and not every one. The data contain roughly 300,000 clones, approximately 86% of them singletons. Sequencing was done on a sample of PBMCs. All receptors come from a woman aged 25 to 39 in good health and CMV-seropositive.

J is TRBJ1-2 and V is TRBV7-9; maybe TRBD1 (6 bases). This CDR3 has 12 residues. The germline V gene has CDR1 SEHNR and CDR2 FQNEAQ (reference sequence). V lost 4 bases and J lost 12, with 15 bases in between. The CDR3 here is CASSSTGSPDTF. CDR3 DNA sequence: TGTGCCAGCAGCTCAACAGGGAGCCCGGACACCTTC.

The DNA for the CDR3 is TGTGCCAGCAGCGGAAAATTGGGAGGGGAGCTGTTTTTT. It specifies CASSGKLGGELFF. This chain uses TRBV27 with TRBJ2-2; no clear D. Germline CDR1 is MNHEY and CDR2 is SMNVEV (reference sequence). V lost 6 bases, J lost 8 bases, and 13 bases lay in between. This CDR3 region has 13 residues.